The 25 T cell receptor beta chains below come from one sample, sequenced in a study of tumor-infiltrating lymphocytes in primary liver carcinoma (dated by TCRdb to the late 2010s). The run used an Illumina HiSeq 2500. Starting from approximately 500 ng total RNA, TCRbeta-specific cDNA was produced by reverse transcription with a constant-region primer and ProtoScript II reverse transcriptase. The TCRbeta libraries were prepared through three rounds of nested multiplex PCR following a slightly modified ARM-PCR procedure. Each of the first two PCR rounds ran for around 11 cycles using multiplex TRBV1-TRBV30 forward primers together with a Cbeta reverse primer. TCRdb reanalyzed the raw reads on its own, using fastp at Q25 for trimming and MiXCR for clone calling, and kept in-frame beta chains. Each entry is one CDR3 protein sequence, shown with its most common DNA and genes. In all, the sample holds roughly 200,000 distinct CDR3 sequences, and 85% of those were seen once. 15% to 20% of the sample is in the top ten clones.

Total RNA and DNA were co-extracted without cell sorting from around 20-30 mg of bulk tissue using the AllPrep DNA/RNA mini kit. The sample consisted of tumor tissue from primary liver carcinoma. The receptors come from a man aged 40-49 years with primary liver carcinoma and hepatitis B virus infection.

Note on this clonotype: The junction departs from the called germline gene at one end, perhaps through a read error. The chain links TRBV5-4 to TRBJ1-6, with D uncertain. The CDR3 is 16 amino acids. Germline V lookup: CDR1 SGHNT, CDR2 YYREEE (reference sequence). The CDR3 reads CASSIIAGSRASPLHF. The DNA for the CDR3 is TGTGCTAGCAGCATCATAGCGGGGTCGAGGGCTTCACCCCTCCACTTT.

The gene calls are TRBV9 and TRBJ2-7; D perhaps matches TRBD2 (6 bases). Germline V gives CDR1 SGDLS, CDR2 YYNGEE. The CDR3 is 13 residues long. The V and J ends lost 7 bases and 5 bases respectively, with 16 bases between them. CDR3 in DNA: TGTGCCAGCCGCGCCGCGGCTAGCGACGAGCAGTACTTC. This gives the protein CASRAAASDEQYF.

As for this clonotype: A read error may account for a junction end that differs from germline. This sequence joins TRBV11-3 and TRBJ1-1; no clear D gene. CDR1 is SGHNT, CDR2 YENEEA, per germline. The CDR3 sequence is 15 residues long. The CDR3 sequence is CASSPGSGWDTEALF. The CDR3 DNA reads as TGTGCCAGCAGCCCAGGATCCGGTTGGGATACTGAAGCTTTATTT.

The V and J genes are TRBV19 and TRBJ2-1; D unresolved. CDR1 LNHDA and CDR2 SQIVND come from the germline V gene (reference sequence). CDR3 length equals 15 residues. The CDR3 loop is CSIRDFAYSYNRQFF. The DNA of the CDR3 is TGTTCCATTAGAGACTTCGCCTACTCCTATAATAGGCAGTTCTTC.

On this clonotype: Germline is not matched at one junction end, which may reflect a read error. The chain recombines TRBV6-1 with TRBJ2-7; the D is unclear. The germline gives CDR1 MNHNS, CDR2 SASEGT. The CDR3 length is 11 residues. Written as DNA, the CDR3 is TGTACCACCAGCCCTCAATACGAGCAATACTTC. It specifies CTTSPQYEQYF.

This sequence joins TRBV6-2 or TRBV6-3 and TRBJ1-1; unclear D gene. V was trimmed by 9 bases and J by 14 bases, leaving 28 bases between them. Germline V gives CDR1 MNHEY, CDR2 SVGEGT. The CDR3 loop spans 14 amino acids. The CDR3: CASRRGRMNTEDFF. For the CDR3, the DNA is TGTGCCAGTCGGAGAGGGAGGATGAACACTGAAGACTTCTTT.

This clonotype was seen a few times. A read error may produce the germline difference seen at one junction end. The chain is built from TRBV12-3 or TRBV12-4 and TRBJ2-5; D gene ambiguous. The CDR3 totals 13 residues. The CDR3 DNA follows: TGTGCTAGCAGTTTGAGGTCAGAAGAGTCCCAGTACTTC. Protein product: CASSLRSEESQYF.

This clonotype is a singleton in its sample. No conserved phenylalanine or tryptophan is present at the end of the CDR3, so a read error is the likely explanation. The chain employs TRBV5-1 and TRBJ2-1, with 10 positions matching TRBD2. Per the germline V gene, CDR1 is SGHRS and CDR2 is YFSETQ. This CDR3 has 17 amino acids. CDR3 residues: CASRLEGLAFSYNEQFI. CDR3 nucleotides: TGCGCCAGCAGATTGGAGGGACTAGCGTTCTCCTACAATGAACAGTTCATC.

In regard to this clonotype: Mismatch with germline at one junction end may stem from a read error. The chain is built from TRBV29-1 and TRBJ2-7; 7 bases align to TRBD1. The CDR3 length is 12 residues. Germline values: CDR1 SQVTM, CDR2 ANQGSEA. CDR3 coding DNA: TGCAGCATCCGAAAGGGGGCCTACGAACAGTACTTC. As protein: CSIRKGAYEQYF.

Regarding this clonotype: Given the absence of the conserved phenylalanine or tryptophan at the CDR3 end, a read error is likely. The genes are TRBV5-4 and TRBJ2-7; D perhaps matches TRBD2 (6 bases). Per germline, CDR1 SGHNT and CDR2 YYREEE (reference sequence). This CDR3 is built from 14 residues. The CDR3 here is CASSSRDFPYKQYL. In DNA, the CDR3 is TGTGCCAGCAGCTCAAGGGACTTCCCCTACAAGCAGTACCTC.

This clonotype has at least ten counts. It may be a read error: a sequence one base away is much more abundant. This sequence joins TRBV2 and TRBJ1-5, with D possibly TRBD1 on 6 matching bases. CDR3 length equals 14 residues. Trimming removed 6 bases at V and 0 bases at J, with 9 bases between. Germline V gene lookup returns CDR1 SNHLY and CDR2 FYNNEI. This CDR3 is CASRDSYSNQPQHF. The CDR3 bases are TGTGCCAGCAGGGACAGCTATAGCAATCAGCCCCAGCATTTT.

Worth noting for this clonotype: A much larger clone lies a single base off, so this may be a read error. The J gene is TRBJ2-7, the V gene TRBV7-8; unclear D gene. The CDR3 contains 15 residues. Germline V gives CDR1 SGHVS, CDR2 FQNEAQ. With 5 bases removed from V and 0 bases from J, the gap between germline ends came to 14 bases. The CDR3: CASSRGADRSYEQYF. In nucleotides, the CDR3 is TGTGCCAGCAGCCGCGGTGCGGACCGCTCCTACGAGCAGTACTTC.

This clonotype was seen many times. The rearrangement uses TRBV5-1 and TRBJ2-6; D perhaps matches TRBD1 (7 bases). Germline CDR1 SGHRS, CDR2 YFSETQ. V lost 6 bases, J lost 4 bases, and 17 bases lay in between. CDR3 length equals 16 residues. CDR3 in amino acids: CASNPLAGGGANVLTF. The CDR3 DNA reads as TGCGCCAGCAACCCCCTTGCAGGGGGGGGGGCCAACGTCCTGACTTTC.

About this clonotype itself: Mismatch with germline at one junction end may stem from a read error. The CDR3 is CDSSLTSGSYEQYF. CDR3 DNA sequence: TGTGACAGCAGTTTGACTAGCGGGAGCTATGAGCAGTACTTC. The chain joins TRBV28 to TRBJ2-7; TRBD2 agrees at 12 bases. CDR3 length equals 14 residues. The germline gives CDR1 MDHEN, CDR2 SYDVKM.

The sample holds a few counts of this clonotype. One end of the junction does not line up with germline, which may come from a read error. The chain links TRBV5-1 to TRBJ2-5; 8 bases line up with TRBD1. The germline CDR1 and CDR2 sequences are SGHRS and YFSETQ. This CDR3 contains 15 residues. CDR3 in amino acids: CAGSSDRVGQETQYF. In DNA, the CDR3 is TGCGCCGGCAGTTCGGACAGGGTTGGGCAAGAGACCCAGTACTTC.

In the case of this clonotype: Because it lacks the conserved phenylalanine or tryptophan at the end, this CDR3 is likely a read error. CDR3 protein: CASGQVLMAAQYL. Here the CDR3 DNA reads TGCGCCAGCGGCCAAGTCCTAATGGCGGCCCAGTACTTG. This rearrangement joins TRBV4-3 to TRBJ2-5; no definite D call. The CDR3 has 13 amino acids. Germline V gives CDR1 LGHNA, CDR2 YSLEER.

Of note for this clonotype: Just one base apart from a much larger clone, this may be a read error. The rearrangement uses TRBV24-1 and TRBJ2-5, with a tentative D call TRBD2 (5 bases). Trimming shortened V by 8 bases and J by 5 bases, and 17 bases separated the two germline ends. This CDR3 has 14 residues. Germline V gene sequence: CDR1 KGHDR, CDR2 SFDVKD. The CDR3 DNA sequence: TGTGCCACCAATGGCCGGGATCCGTGGGAGACCCAGTACTTC. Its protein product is CATNGRDPWETQYF.

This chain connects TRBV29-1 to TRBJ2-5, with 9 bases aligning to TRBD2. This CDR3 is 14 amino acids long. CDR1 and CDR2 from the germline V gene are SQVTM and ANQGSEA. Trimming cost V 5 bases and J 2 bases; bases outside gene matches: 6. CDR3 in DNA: TGCAGCGTTAACATAGCGGGAGAGCAAGAGACCCAGTACTTC. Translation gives CSVNIAGEQETQYF.

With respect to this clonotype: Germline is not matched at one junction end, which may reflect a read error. CDR3 bases: TGTACCAGCAGCTTTGGGCCGAGCGACTACACCTTC. As protein: CTSSFGPSDYTF. J is TRBJ1-2 and V is TRBV11-3; D call uncertain. The CDR3 has 12 amino acids. CDR1 and CDR2 from the germline V gene are SGHNT and YENEEA.

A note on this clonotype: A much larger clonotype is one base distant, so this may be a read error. The CDR3 DNA reads as TGCGCCAGCAGCTTGGGACATGACTATGGCTACACCTTC. Protein sequence: CASSLGHDYGYTF. V and J are TRBV5-1 and TRBJ1-2; D is uncertain. The CDR3 runs to 13 residues. Trimming took 0 bases from V and 3 from J, leaving 6 bases between them. Germline-derived CDR1 and CDR2 are SGHRS and YFSETQ. Filled out from reference TRBV5-1 and TRBJ1-2, the complete variable domain reads KAGVTQTPRYLIKTRGQQVTLSCSPISGHRSVSWYQQTPGQGLQFLFEYFSETQRNKGNFPGRFSGRQFSNSRSEMNVSTLELGDSALYLCASSLGHDYGYTFGSGTRLTVV.

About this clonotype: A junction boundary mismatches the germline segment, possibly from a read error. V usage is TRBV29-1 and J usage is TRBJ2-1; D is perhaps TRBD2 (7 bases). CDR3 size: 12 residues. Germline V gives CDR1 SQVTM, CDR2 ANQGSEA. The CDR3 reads CSVEGGGRERFF. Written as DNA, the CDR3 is TGCAGTGTTGAGGGGGGAGGGCGCGAGCGGTTCTTC.

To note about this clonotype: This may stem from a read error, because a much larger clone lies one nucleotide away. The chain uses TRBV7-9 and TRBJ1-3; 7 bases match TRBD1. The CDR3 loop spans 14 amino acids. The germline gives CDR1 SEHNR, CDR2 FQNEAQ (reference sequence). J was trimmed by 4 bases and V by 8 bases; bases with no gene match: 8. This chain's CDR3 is CASCNPGQGNTIYF. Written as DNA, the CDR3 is TGTGCCAGCTGCAATCCGGGACAGGGAAACACCATATATTTT.

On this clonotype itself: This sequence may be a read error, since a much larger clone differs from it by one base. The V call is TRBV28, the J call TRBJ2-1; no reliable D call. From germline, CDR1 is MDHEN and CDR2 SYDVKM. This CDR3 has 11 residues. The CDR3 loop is CATSRDNEQFF. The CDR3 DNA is TGTGCCACCAGTCGCGACAATGAGCAGTTCTTC.

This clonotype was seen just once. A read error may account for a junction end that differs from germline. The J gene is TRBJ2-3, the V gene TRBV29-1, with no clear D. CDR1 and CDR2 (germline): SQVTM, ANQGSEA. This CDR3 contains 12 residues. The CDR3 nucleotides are TGCAGCGCCCTGCAATCCACACATACGCAGTATTTT. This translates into CSALQSTHTQYF.

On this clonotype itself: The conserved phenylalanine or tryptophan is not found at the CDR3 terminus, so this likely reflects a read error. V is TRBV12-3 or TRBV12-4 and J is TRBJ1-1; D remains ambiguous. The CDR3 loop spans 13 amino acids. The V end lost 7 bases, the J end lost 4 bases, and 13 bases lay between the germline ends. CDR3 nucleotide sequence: TGTGCCAGCAAAGGGCTCCTAGGCACTGAAGCTTTCTCT. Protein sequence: CASKGLLGTEAFS.